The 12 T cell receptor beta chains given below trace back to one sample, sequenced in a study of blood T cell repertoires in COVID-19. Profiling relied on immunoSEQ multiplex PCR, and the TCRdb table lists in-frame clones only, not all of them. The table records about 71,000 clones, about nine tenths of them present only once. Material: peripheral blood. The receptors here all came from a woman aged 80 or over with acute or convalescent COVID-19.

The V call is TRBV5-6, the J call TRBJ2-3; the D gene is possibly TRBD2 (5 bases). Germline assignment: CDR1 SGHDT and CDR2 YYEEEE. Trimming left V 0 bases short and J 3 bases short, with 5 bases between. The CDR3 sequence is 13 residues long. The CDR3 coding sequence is TGTGCCAGCAGCTTGGCGGGGACAGATACGCAGTATTTT. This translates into CASSLAGTDTQYF. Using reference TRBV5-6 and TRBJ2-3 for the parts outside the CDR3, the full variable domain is DAGVTQSPTHLIKTRGQQVTLRCSPKSGHDTVSWYQQALGQGPQFIFQYYEEEERQRGNFPDRFSGHQFPNYSSELNVNALLLGDSALYLCASSLAGTDTQYFGPGTRLTVL.

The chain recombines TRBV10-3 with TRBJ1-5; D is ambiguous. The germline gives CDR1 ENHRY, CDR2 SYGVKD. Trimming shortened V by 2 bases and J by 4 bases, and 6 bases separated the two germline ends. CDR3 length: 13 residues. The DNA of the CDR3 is TGTGCCATCAGTGAGGAGCAAAATCAGCCCCAGCATTTT. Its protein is CAISEEQNQPQHF.

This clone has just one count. CDR3 sequence: CASSVAAGTVNEKLFF. In DNA, the CDR3 is TGTGCCAGCAGCGTAGCTGCCGGGACAGTTAATGAAAAACTGTTTTTT. V and J are TRBV9 and TRBJ1-4; 7 bases map to TRBD1. The CDR3 extends over 16 amino acids. J lost 4 bases, V lost 0 bases, and 6 bases had no gene match. Per the germline V gene, CDR1 is SGDLS and CDR2 is YYNGEE.

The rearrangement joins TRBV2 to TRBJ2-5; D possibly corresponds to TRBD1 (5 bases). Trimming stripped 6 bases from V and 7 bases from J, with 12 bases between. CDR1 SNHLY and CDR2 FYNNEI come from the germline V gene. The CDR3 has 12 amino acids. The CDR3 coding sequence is TGTGCCAGCAGCAAAGACAGATCGACCCAGTACTTC. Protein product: CASSKDRSTQYF.

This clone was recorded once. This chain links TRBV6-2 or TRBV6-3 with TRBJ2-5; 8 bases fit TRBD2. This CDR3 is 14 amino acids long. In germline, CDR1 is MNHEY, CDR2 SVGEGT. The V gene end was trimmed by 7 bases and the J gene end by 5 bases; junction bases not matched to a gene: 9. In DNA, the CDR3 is TGTGCCAGCAACCCTAGCGGGTCGGGGGAGACCCAGTACTTC. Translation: CASNPSGSGETQYF.

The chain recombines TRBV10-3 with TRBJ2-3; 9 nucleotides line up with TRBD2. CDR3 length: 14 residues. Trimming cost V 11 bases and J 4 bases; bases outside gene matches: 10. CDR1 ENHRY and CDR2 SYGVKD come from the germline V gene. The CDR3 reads CASQAGGVSDTQYF. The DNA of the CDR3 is TGTGCCTCTCAAGCGGGAGGTGTGTCAGATACGCAGTATTTT.

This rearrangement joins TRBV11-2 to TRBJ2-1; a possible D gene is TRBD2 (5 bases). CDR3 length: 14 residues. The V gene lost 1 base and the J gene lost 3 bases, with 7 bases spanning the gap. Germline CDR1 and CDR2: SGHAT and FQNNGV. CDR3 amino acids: CASSLGDYYNEQFF. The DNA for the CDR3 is TGTGCCAGCAGCTTAGGCGACTACTACAATGAGCAGTTCTTC. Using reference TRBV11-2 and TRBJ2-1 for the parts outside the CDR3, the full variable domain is EAGVAQSPRYKIIEKRQSVAFWCNPISGHATLYWYQQILGQGPKLLIQFQNNGVVDDSQLPKDRFSAERLKGVDSTLKIQPAKLEDSAVYLCASSLGDYYNEQFFGPGTRLTVL.

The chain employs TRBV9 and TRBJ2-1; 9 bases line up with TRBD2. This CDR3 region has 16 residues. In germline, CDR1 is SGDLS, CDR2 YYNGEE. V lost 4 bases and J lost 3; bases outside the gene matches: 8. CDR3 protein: CASSPRGTSFYNEQFF. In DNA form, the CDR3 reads TGTGCCAGCAGCCCCCGCGGGACTAGCTTCTACAATGAGCAGTTCTTC.

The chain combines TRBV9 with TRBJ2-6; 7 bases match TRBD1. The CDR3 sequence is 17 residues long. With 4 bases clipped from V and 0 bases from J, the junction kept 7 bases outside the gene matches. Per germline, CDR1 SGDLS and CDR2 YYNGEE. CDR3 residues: CASSRGGPFSGANVLTF. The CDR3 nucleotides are TGTGCCAGCAGCAGAGGGGGCCCCTTCTCTGGGGCCAACGTCCTGACTTTC.

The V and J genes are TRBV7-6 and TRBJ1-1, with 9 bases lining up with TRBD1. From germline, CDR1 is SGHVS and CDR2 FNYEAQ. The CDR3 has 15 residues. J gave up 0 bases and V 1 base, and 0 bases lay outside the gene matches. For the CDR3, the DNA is TGTGCCAGCAGCTTAGGGACAGGGGTGAACACTGAAGCTTTCTTT. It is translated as CASSLGTGVNTEAFF.

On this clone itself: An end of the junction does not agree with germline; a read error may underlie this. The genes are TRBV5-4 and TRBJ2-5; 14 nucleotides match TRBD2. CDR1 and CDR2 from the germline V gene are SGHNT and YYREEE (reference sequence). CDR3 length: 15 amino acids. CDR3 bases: TGTACCAGCAGTAGGACTAGCGGGAGGCAAGAGACCCAGTACTTC. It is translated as CTSSRTSGRQETQYF.

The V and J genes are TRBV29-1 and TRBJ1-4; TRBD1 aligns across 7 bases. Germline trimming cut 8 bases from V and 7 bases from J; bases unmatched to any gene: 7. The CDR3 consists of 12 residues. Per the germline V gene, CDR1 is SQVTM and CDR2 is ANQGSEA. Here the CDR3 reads CSSRDSSEKLFF. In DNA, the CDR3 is TGCAGCTCCCGGGACAGCTCTGAAAAACTGTTTTTT.